The text below deals with one T cell receptor beta chain. The CDR3 is 16 amino acids. Per germline, CDR1 SQVTM and CDR2 ANQGSEA. V lost 6 bases, J lost 5 bases, and 18 bases stayed unmatched. Sequencing libraries for TCR beta were prepared with iRepertoire HTBI primers and Arm-PCR of CDR3 regions. A single record per CDR3 protein comes from TCRdb applying MiXCR to the multiplex PCR reads. The data contain under 500,000 distinct CDR3 sequences, about a fifth of them singletons. This entry is derived from a study of regulatory T cells in long-lasting Graves disease. Time point reported: persistent/refractory GD, antithyroid drugs over 5 years with positive TRAb. PBMC-derived RNA was used for the TCR library. In Xi'an, China, an endocrinology department was the source of patients.

The chain has TRBV29-1 and TRBJ2-7, with 8 positions matching TRBD2. This specimen was peripheral blood mononuclear cells (PBMCs), taken when the disease was refractory, from a patient treated with antithyroid drugs. The source of this sequence is a female donor with Graves disease. CDR3 residues: CSVETPPAGAIHEQYF. Here the CDR3 DNA reads TGCAGCGTAGAAACCCCCCCAGCGGGAGCAATCCACGAGCAGTACTTC.